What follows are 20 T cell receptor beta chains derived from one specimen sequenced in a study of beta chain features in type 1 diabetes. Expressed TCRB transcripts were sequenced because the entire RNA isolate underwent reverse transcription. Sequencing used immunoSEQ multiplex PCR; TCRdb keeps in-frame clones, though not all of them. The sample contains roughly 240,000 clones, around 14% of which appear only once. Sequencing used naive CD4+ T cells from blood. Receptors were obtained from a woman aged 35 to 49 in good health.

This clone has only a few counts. CDR3 loop: CASSTPRAGVNIQYF. The DNA for the CDR3 is TGTGCCAGCAGTACCCCCCGGGCGGGGGTAAACATTCAGTACTTC. The J gene is TRBJ2-4, the V gene TRBV28; 7 positions agree with TRBD2. The CDR3 is made up of 15 amino acids. Germline assignment: CDR1 MDHEN and CDR2 SYDVKM. With 5 bases clipped from V and 6 bases from J, the junction kept 10 bases outside the gene matches. The variable domain in full, with the rest retrieved from reference TRBV28 and TRBJ2-4, is DVKVTQSSRYLVKRTGEKVFLECVQDMDHENMFWYRQDPGLGLRLIYFSYDVKMKEKGDIPEGYSVSREKKERFSLILESASTNQTSMYLCASSTPRAGVNIQYFGAGTRLSVL.

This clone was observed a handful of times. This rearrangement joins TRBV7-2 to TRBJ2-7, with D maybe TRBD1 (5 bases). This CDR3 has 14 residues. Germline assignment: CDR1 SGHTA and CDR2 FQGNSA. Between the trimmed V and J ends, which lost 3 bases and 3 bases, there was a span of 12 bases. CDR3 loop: CASSFVRENYEQYF. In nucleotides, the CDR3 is TGTGCCAGCAGCTTTGTCAGGGAAAACTACGAGCAGTACTTC.

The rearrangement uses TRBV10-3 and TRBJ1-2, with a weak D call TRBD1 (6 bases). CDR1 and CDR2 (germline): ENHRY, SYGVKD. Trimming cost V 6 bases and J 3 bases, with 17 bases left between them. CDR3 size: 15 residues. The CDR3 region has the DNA TGTGCCATCAGACTAGACCCGGGACAAGACTATGGCTACACCTTC. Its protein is CAIRLDPGQDYGYTF.

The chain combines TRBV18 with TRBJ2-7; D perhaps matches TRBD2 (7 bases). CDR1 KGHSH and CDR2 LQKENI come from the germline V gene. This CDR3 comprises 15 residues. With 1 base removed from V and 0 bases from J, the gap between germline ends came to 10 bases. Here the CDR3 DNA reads TGTGCCAGCTCACCACGGGAGGGGGGCTCCTACGAGCAGTACTTC. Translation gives CASSPREGGSYEQYF.

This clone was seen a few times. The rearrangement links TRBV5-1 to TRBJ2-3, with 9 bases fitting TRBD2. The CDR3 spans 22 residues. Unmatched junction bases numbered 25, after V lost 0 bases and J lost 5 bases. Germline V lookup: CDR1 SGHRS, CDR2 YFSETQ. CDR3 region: CASSLEGLQPRLAGPLGDTQYF. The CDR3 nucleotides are TGCGCCAGCAGCTTGGAGGGGCTCCAGCCTAGGCTAGCGGGGCCCCTGGGAGATACGCAGTATTTT. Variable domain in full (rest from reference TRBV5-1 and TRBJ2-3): KAGVTQTPRYLIKTRGQQVTLSCSPISGHRSVSWYQQTPGQGLQFLFEYFSETQRNKGNFPGRFSGRQFSNSRSEMNVSTLELGDSALYLCASSLEGLQPRLAGPLGDTQYFGPGTRLTVL.

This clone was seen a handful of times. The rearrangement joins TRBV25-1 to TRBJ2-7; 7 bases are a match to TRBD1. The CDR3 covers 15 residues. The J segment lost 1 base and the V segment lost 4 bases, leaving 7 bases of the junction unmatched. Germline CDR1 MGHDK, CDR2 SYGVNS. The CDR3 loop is CASSVRQGRSYEQYF. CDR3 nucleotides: TGTGCCAGCAGTGTTAGACAGGGTAGGTCCTACGAGCAGTACTTC.

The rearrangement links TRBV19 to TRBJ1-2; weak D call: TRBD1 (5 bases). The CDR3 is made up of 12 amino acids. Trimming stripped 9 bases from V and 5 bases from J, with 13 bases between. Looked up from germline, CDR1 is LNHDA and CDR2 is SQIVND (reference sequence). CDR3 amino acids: CARATQGYGYTF. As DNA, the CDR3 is TGTGCCAGAGCTACTCAGGGTTATGGCTACACCTTC.

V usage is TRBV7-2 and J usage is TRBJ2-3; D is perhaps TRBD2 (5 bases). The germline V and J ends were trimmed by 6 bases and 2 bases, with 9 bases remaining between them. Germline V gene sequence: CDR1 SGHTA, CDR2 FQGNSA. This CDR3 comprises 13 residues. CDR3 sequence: CASRVASTDTQYF. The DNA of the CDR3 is TGTGCCAGCAGGGTAGCGTCCACAGATACGCAGTATTTT.

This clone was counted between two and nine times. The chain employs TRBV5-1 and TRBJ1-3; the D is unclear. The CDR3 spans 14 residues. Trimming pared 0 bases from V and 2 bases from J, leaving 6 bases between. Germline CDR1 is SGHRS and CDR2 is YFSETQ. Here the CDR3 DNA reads TGCGCCAGCAGCTTGGCCGGGACTGGAAACACCATATATTTT. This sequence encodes CASSLAGTGNTIYF.

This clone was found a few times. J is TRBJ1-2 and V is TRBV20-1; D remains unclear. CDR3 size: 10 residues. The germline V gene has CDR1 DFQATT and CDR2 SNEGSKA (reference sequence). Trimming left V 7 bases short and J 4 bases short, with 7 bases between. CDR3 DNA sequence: TGCAGTGTCGTTAGCTATGGCTACACCTTC. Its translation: CSVVSYGYTF.

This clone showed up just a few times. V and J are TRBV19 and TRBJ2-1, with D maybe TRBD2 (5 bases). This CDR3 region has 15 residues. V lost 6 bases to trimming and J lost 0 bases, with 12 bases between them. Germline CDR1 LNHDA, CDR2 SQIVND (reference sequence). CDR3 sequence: CASSIAGSSYNEQFF. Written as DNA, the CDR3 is TGTGCCAGTAGCATCGCGGGCAGCTCCTACAATGAGCAGTTCTTC. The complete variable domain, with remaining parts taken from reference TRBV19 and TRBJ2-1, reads DGGITQSPKYLFRKEGQNVTLSCEQNLNHDAMYWYRQDPGQGLRLIYYSQIVNDFQKGDIAEGYSVSREKKESFPLTVTSAQKNPTAFYLCASSIAGSSYNEQFFGPGTRLTVL.

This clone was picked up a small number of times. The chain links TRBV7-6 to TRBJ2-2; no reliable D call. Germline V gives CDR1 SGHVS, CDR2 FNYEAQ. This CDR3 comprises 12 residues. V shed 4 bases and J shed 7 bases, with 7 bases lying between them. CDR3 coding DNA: TGTGCCAGCAGCTCAGGTGTCGGGGAGCTGTTTTTT. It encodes CASSSGVGELFF.

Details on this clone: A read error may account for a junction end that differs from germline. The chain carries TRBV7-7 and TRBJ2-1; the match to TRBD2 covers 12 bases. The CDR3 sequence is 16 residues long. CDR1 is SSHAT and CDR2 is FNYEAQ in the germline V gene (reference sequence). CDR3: CASSLGLAGSNNEQFF. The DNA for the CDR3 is TGTGCTAGCAGCTTAGGACTAGCGGGGTCTAACAATGAGCAGTTCTTC.

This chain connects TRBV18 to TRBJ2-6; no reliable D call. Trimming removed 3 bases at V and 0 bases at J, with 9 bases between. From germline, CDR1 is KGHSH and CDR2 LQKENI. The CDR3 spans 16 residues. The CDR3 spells CASSPSLNSGANVLTF. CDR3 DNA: TGTGCCAGCTCACCGTCACTGAACTCTGGGGCCAACGTCCTGACTTTC.

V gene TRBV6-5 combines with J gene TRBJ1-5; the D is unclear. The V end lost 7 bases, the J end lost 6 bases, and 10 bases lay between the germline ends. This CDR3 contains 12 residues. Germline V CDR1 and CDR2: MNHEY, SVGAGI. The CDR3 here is CASNKWSQPQHF. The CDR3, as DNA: TGTGCCAGCAATAAATGGAGTCAGCCCCAGCATTTT.

CDR3 residues: CASSATLLAGRYNEQFF. CDR3 DNA sequence: TGTGCCAGCAGCGCGACACTACTAGCGGGGAGATACAATGAGCAGTTCTTC. V gene TRBV25-1 combines with J gene TRBJ2-1, with 10 bases that match TRBD2. Germline CDR1 is MGHDK and CDR2 is SYGVNS. Trimming took 6 bases from V and 4 from J; bases not matched to a gene: 12. This CDR3 has 17 residues.

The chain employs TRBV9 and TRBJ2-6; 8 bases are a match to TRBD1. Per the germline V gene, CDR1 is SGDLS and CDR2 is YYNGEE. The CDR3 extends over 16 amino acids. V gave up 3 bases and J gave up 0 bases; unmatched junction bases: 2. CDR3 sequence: CASSGTGYSGANVLTF. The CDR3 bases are TGTGCCAGCAGCGGGACAGGGTACTCTGGGGCCAACGTCCTGACTTTC.

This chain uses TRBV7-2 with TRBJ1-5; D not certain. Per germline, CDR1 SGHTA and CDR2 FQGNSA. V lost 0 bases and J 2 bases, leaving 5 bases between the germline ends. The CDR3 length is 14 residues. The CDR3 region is CASSLATGNQPQHF. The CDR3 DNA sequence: TGTGCCAGCAGCTTAGCAACAGGCAATCAGCCCCAGCATTTT. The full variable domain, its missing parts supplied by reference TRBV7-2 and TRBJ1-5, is GAGVSQSPSNKVTEKGKDVELRCDPISGHTALYWYRQSLGQGLEFLIYFQGNSAPDKSGLPSDRFSAERTGGSVSTLTIQRTQQEDSAVYLCASSLATGNQPQHFGDGTRLSIL.

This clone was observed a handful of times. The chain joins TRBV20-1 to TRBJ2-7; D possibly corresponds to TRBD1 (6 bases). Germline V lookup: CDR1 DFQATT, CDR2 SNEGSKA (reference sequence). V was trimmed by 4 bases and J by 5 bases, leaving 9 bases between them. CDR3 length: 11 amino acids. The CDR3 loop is CSANRVHEQYF. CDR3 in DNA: TGCAGTGCTAACAGGGTCCACGAGCAGTACTTC.

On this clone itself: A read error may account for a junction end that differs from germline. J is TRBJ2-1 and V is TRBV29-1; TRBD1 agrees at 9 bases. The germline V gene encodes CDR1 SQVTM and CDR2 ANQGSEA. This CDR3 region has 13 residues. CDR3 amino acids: CSTERDRDNKQFF. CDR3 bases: TGCAGCACGGAACGGGACAGGGACAATAAGCAGTTCTTC.